Below, 13 T cell receptor beta chains from the same sample are listed, as sequenced in a study of cytomegalovirus exposure and HLA in healthy donors. PCR amplification relied on 60 Vbeta primers (plus 13 Jbeta primers). The protocol was immunoSEQ multiplex PCR, while the TCRdb copy is restricted to in-frame clones and leaves out a portion. Its table lists roughly 80,000 clones. Sequences were obtained from PBMCs. These receptors all come from a woman under 40 in good health and CMV-seronegative.

The chain links TRBV30 to TRBJ2-5, with 7 bases aligning to TRBD2. Germline V gene data show CDR1 as GTSNPN and CDR2 as SVGIG (reference sequence). The V and J ends lost 7 bases and 5 bases, in that order; junction bases with no gene match: 13. The length of the CDR3 is 14 residues. CDR3 sequence (DNA): TGTGCCTCCCGTGCAGCGGGGCTGGCGGAGACCCAGTACTTC. Translated: CASRAAGLAETQYF.

The chain has TRBV19 and TRBJ1-1, with 8 bases fitting TRBD1. The CDR3 sequence is 15 residues long. The J segment lost 6 bases and the V segment lost 5 bases, leaving 11 bases of the junction unmatched. Per the germline V gene, CDR1 is LNHDA and CDR2 is SQIVND (reference sequence). In nucleotides, the CDR3 is TGTGCCAGTAGTCATTCCGGGACAGGCGTACCTGAAGCTTTCTTT. Amino acid sequence: CASSHSGTGVPEAFF.

This chain uses TRBV7-8 with TRBJ1-1, with D tentatively TRBD1 (6 bases). The germline CDR1 and CDR2 sequences are SGHVS and FQNEAQ. The length of the CDR3 is 18 residues. V lost 1 base, J lost 1 base, and 19 bases lay in between. For the CDR3, the DNA is TGTGCCAGCAGCTTAGGGGCGACCGGAGGCAGGGGGAACACTGAAGCTTTCTTT. This sequence encodes CASSLGATGGRGNTEAFF.

This chain uses TRBV7-9 with TRBJ2-2; D may be TRBD1 (6 bases). V was cut by 1 base and J by 7 bases, with 16 bases left in between. The CDR3 consists of 16 residues. Germline V lookup: CDR1 SEHNR, CDR2 FQNEAQ (reference sequence). The CDR3 spells CASSLGETGDDGELFF. The DNA for the CDR3 is TGTGCCAGCAGCTTAGGAGAGACAGGAGATGACGGGGAGCTGTTTTTT.

The chain carries TRBV4-2 and TRBJ1-6, with TRBD1 matching over 7 bases. The CDR3 loop spans 17 amino acids. Germline lookup yields CDR1 LGHNA and CDR2 YNFKEQ. With 0 bases clipped from V and 4 bases from J, the junction kept 6 bases outside the gene matches. The CDR3 DNA reads as TGTGCCAGCAGCCAAGAACTTTGGGGACAGTATAATTCACCCCTCCACTTT. As protein: CASSQELWGQYNSPLHF.

V is TRBV15 and J is TRBJ2-7, with 10 bases matching TRBD1. V lost 1 base, J lost 4 bases, and 4 bases stayed unmatched. The CDR3 contains 15 residues. Looked up from germline, CDR1 is LNHNV and CDR2 is YYDKDF (reference sequence). The CDR3 loop is CATSRAGTGAYEQYF. As DNA, the CDR3 is TGTGCCACCAGCAGAGCCGGGACAGGGGCTTACGAGCAGTACTTC.

The chain is built from TRBV28 and TRBJ2-3; possibly TRBD2 for D (6 bases). The CDR3 runs 21 residues. The germline CDR1 and CDR2 sequences are MDHEN and SYDVKM. The germline V and J ends were trimmed by 3 bases and 0 bases, with 28 bases remaining between them. This CDR3 reads CASSFPPEAGIRGGSTDTQYF. The CDR3 nucleotides read TGTGCCAGCAGTTTCCCCCCGGAAGCGGGCATAAGAGGAGGAAGCACAGATACGCAGTATTTT.

The chain combines TRBV6-1 with TRBJ2-7, with D perhaps TRBD2 (6 bases). Trimming stripped 5 bases from V and 1 base from J, with 12 bases between. CDR3 length: 14 residues. CDR1 MNHNS and CDR2 SASEGT come from the germline V gene. CDR3 residues: CASSPRGRSYEQYF. CDR3 coding DNA: TGTGCCAGCAGTCCCCGGGGGAGGTCCTACGAGCAGTACTTC.

The chain combines TRBV9 with TRBJ2-7, with a tentative D call TRBD1 (5 bases). From germline, CDR1 is SGDLS and CDR2 YYNGEE. This CDR3 has 17 amino acids. The germline V and J ends were trimmed by 5 bases and 2 bases, with 23 bases remaining between them. DNA for the CDR3: TGTGCCAGCAGGGCACTATGGGGCCCGCCGATTACCTACGAGCAGTACTTC. Its translation is CASRALWGPPITYEQYF. Using reference TRBV9 and TRBJ2-7 for the parts outside the CDR3, the full variable domain is DSGVTQTPKHLITATGQRVTLRCSPRSGDLSVYWYQQSLDQGLQFLIQYYNGEERAKGNILERFSAQQFPDLHSELNLSSLELGDSALYFCASRALWGPPITYEQYFGPGTRLTVT.

The V gene is TRBV14, the J gene TRBJ2-3, with unresolved D. From germline, CDR1 is SGHDN and CDR2 FVKESK. The V and J ends lost 4 bases and 0 bases respectively, with 8 bases between them. The CDR3 is 14 amino acids. For the CDR3, the DNA is TGTGCCAGCAGCCTACTACCTAGCACAGATACGCAGTATTTT. Translation: CASSLLPSTDTQYF.

V usage is TRBV19 and J usage is TRBJ2-5, with D possibly being TRBD1 (6 bases). The CDR3 length is 14 residues. Germline V lookup: CDR1 LNHDA, CDR2 SQIVND (reference sequence). The V gene lost 5 bases and the J gene lost 5 bases, with 15 bases spanning the gap. The DNA for the CDR3 is TGTGCCAGTAGTGCCGACGTCAGGGGTGAGACCCAGTACTTC. Amino acids: CASSADVRGETQYF.

V gene TRBV30 combines with J gene TRBJ1-1; 8 bases are shared with TRBD1. The CDR3 runs to 12 residues. V lost 3 bases and J lost 6; bases outside the gene matches: 3. Germline V lookup: CDR1 GTSNPN, CDR2 SVGIG (reference sequence). CDR3 in DNA: TGTGCCTGGAGCTACAGGGGGGCTGAAGCTTTCTTT. Translating gives CAWSYRGAEAFF.

This rearrangement joins TRBV7-2 to TRBJ2-1; 9 bases are shared with TRBD2. The CDR3 contains 14 residues. Germline V gene data show CDR1 as SGHTA and CDR2 as FQGNSA. V was pared by 3 bases and J by 9 bases, with 6 bases of the junction left unmatched. In DNA form, the CDR3 reads TGTGCCAGCAGCTTCGGGCTAGCGGGAAGTGAGCAGTTCTTC. Translated: CASSFGLAGSEQFF.